This T cell receptor (beta chain) was recorded in a study of PD-1 blockade in mismatch repair-deficient tumors. Germline V CDR1 and CDR2: LGHNT, FRNRAP. V lost 2 bases to trimming and J lost 3 bases; unmatched junction nucleotides: 12. The CDR3 length is 18 residues. This table comes from immunoSEQ multiplex PCR, and its TCRdb copy is limited to in-frame clones, with some not included. The sample lists over 100,000 clones, over 65% occurring once. The clonotype originates from an adult with mismatch repair-deficient cancer. The chain combines TRBV12-5 with TRBJ2-3; TRBD2 matches at 9 bases. This material consisted of peripheral blood, taken 60 weeks after starting pembrolizumab. The CDR3 loop reads CASGLLAGVRRGTDTQYF. DNA of the CDR3: TGTGCTAGTGGTTTGTTAGCGGGAGTCAGGAGGGGAACAGATACGCAGTATTTT.